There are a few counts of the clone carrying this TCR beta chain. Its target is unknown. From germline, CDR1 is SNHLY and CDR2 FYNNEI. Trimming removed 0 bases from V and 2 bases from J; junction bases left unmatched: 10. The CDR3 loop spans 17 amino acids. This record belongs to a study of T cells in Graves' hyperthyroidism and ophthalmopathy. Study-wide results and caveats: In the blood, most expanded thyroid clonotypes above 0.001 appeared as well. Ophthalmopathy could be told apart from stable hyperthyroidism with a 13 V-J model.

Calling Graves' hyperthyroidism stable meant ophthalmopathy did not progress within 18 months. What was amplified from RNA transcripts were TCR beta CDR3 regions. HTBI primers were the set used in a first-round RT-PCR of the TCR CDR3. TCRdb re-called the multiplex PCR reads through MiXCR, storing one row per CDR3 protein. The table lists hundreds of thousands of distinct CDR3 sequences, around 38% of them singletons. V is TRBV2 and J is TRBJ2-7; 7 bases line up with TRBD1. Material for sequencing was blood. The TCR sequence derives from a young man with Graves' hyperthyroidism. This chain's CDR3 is CASSEALTRGPPYEQYF. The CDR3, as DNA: TGTGCCAGCAGTGAAGCGCTTACTAGGGGGCCTCCCTACGAGCAGTACTTC.